This TCR beta chain appears in the sequencing data of a study of blood T cell repertoires in COVID-19. CDR3 length: 15 residues. Germline V lookup: CDR1 MNHNS, CDR2 SASEGT. V was pared by 1 base and J by 5 bases, with 15 bases between. Some clones are missing from TCRdb's copy, which holds only in-frame ones; the method was immunoSEQ multiplex PCR. This sample has approximately 170,000 clones, with 75% to 90% found just once. The sample taken for sequencing was PBMCs or T cells enriched from blood (not recorded which). This rearrangement joins TRBV6-1 to TRBJ2-7; perhaps TRBD2 as D (5 bases). The receptor comes from a woman aged 18-29 years who had recovered from COVID-19. The CDR3 region is CASSEVLSARDEQYF. The CDR3 bases are TGTGCCAGCAGTGAAGTATTGTCAGCGAGGGACGAGCAGTACTTC.